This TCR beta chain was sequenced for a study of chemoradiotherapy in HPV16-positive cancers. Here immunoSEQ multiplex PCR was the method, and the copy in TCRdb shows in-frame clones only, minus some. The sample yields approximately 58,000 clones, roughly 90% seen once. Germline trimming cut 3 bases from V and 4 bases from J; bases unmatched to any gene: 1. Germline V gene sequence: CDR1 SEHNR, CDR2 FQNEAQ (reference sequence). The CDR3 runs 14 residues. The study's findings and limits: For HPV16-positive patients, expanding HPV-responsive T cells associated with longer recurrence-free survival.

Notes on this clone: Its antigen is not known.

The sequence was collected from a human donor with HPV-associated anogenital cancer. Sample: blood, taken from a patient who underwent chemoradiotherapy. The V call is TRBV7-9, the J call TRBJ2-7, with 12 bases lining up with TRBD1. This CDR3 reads CASSLGQGAYEQYF. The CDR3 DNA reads TGTGCCAGCAGCTTGGGACAGGGGGCTTACGAGCAGTACTTC.